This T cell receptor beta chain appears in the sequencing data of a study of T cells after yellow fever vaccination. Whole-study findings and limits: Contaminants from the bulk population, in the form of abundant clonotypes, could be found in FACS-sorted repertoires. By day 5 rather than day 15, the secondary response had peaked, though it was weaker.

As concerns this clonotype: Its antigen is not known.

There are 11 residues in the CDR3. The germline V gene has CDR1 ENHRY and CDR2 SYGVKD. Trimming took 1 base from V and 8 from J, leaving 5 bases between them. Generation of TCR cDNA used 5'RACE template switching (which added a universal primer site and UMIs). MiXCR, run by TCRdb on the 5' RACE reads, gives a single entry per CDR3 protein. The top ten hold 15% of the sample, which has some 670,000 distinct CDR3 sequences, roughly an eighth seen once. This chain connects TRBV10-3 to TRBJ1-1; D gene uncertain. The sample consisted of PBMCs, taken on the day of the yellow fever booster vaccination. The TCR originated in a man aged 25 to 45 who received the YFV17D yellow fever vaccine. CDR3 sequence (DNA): TGTGCCATCAGTGAGTTTGGCGAAGCTTTCTTT. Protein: CAISEFGEAFF.